This T cell receptor (beta chain) was documented in a study of T cell changes during pregnancy in multiple sclerosis. Data came from immunoSEQ multiplex PCR; TCRdb stores just in-frame clones and leaves some out. The data show 50,000 to 60,000 clones, with about nine tenths seen just once and around 0.25% held by the top ten. The CDR3 contains 15 residues. The V gene's germline CDR1 is SGHAT and CDR2 FQNNGV. Trimming shortened V by 3 bases and J by 5 bases, and 14 bases separated the two germline ends. The specimen was CD4+ T cells from peripheral blood mononuclear cells, collected in the second trimester of pregnancy. The V call is TRBV11-2, the J call TRBJ2-1; a weak D match, TRBD1 (6 bases). This receptor was taken from a female donor with multiple sclerosis, enrolled in a pregnancy study. Written as DNA, the CDR3 is TGTGCCAGCAGCTTGGGTGGGGGCACCGACAATGAGCAGTTCTTC. Its translation is CASSLGGGTDNEQFF. The full variable domain, rest sourced from reference TRBV11-2 and TRBJ2-1, is EAGVAQSPRYKIIEKRQSVAFWCNPISGHATLYWYQQILGQGPKLLIQFQNNGVVDDSQLPKDRFSAERLKGVDSTLKIQPAKLEDSAVYLCASSLGGGTDNEQFFGPGTRLTVL.